The present entry profiles one T cell receptor (beta chain) with its context. This clone has only a few counts. Its antigen is still unknown. Nothing much larger sits one base from this clone, and base qualities are not available. This sample was taken from a study of shared clonotypes between healthy human individuals (dated by TCRdb to 2019 to 2021). Broadly, across the study: The cohort comprised two women and a few men aged 18 to 49 years. For each donor, CD4 naive and CD4 memory were each run on three plates, CD8 naive on two plates, and CD8 memory on one plate. The study deeply sequenced blood TCR repertoires of about 5 healthy adults to estimate repertoire size and the extent of clonotype sharing between individuals. Different laboratories and diverse techniques were used to prepare libraries and sequence TCR repertoires, to increase sequencing depth and limit assay-specific biases. Between about 0.94 and 8.9 billion PBMCs per donor were obtained by leukapheresis.

Relative to germline, V is 5 bases shorter and J is 8 bases shorter, with 10 bases between their ends. Reading from cysteine to phenylalanine, the CDR3 counts 12 amino acids. The kept DNA is CDR3 alone, 36 bases in frame from the first base. In the germline V gene (reference sequence), CDR1 corresponds to PRHDT and CDR2 to FYEKMQ. Using the deep immunoSEQ assay, TCR CDR3 regions were amplified from genomic DNA by multiplex PCR. For each cell subset, the extracted genomic DNA was distributed evenly across all wells of several immunoSEQ 96-well plates, and each plate served as one replicate. For sorted subsets, roughly 200 ng of genomic DNA, equivalent to roughly 33,000 T cell genomes, went into each replicate PCR. Purified libraries were measured with a Qubit 3.0 fluorometer, size-checked on a Bioanalyzer 2100, and measured again with the KAPA Library Quantification kit. Every immunoSEQ 96-well plate was sequenced on a separate single-read 150-cycle Illumina NextSeq 550 flow cell. The authors processed their data as follows. The immunoSEQ output contained only junctional sequences without quality scores, so filtering could not match that applied to full-length reads. Sequences were annotated with PyIR, a Python wrapper for IgBLAST v1.9, using IMGT germline references to assign V/J genes and CDR3. Any read was removed if the V/J assignment was weak (E-value above 1e-6), the CDR3 was missing, or the read contained stop codons, out-of-frame junctions, or ambiguous translated residues. A V3J clonotype was defined by an identical inferred V gene, J gene, and CDR3 amino acid sequence. Percentage overlap between repertoires was calculated by dividing the number of shared unique clonotypes by the size of the smaller repertoire. Three approaches were used to assess repertoire richness: RTK rarefaction, the Chao1 estimator, and Recon v2.1 estimates of unobserved clonotypes. Generation probabilities for all TCRbeta clonotypes obtained by the gDNA method from four donors were computed using OLGA. TCRdb limited this immuneACCESS table to in-frame rearrangements with V and J called. A share of clones is missing; checked studies link under half to unresolved V genes, and the rest is unexplained. V and J calls and clone size follow that table, whereas D and trimming were derived from the DNA. This sample has some 2,400,000 clones in its table, and approximately 96% of those were observed once. The leading ten clones occupy roughly 0.13% of the sample.

Paper-wide results and their limitations: Because the study included a small number of donors, the genetic and exposure-history diversity represented was limited. Even with the large sequencing depth, rarefaction of the sorted-subset datasets indicated that sequencing was incomplete. Higher generation probabilities were observed for clonotypes shared by all four sorted-subset donors than for non-shared clonotypes. Across several donors, around 5% of naive CD4, roughly 3.5% of naive CD8, roughly 2.3% of memory CD4, and approximately 0.42% of memory CD8 clonotypes were shared. Pairwise subsampling indicated that sequencing depth was expected to affect the degree of clonotype sharing among donors. Larger estimated clonotype richness was generally found for naive subsets than for memory subsets. Sampling was restricted to blood, and TCR repertoires in tissue are likely to differ from TCR repertoires in blood.

The donors were healthy, HIV-negative adults who had no recently reported acute infections or vaccinations. All donors were Caucasian adults living in Nashville, Tennessee, USA. CD4+ T cells were enriched by magnetic negative selection; naive cells were then positively selected on CD45RA, and the negative fraction formed the memory subset. Blood was obtained by leukapheresis, after which PBMCs were separated by Ficoll-Histopaque density gradient centrifugation and cryopreserved in liquid nitrogen vapor phase. Analytical flow cytometry was used to check the purity and quantity of every magnetically sorted T cell population. Each sorted fraction had its genomic DNA isolated and then quantified by UV absorbance on a Nanodrop 2000c.

The rearranged chain carries TRBV13 and TRBJ1-5, with the D gene not clear enough to name. The sequenced sample was naive CD4+ T cells sorted from blood. The sample's cell subset or site, from its label and the paper: CD45RA+ positively selected. The TCR comes from a man aged 18 to 35 in good health. The sequence in DNA is TGTGCCAGCAGCGGATTCGGGGAGCCCCAGCATTTT. Translated, this is CASSGFGEPQHF.